One and the same sample provided the 23 T cell receptor beta chains below, sequenced in a study of T cell responses to AZD1222 COVID-19 vaccine. TCRdb's table, derived via immunoSEQ multiplex PCR, lists solely in-frame clones and lacks some. The data show roughly 150,000 clones, with around nine tenths seen just once and less than 9.5% held by the top ten. The sequencing here drew on peripheral blood, taken 28 days after the second AZD1222 dose. These TCRs come from an adult who received the AZD1222 COVID-19 vaccine.

Concerning this clone itself: At the DNA level, this CDR3 is encoded by other sequences in the same sample as well. This sequence joins TRBV19 and TRBJ1-5; D gene uncertain. The CDR3 has 14 amino acids. The V gene's germline CDR1 is LNHDA and CDR2 SQIVND (reference sequence). Trimming removed 2 bases from V and 1 base from J, with 6 bases in between. The CDR3 here is CASSITGSNQPQHF. For the CDR3, the DNA is TGTGCCAGTAGTATAACCGGGAGCAATCAGCCCCAGCATTTT.

The chain employs TRBV5-1 and TRBJ2-7; D is possibly TRBD2 (6 bases). The germline V and J ends were trimmed by 0 bases and 5 bases, with 6 bases remaining between them. Germline CDR1 is SGHRS and CDR2 is YFSETQ. This CDR3 has 12 amino acids. CDR3 in amino acids: CASSLAGDEQYF. CDR3 bases: TGCGCCAGCAGCTTGGCGGGGGACGAGCAGTACTTC.

This chain joins TRBV27 and TRBJ1-2, with TRBD1 identical over 9 bases. Germline lookup yields CDR1 MNHEY and CDR2 SMNVEV (reference sequence). V lost 0 bases, J lost 6 bases, and 5 bases stayed unmatched. This CDR3 is 15 amino acids long. CDR3: CASSLSRDRDDGYTF. CDR3 sequence (DNA): TGTGCCAGCAGTTTATCGAGGGACAGGGATGATGGCTACACCTTC.

This chain links TRBV28 with TRBJ1-5, with D possibly TRBD1 on 5 matching bases. Germline assignment: CDR1 MDHEN and CDR2 SYDVKM. V dropped 5 bases and J dropped 1 base, with 6 bases sitting between them. This CDR3 contains 13 residues. CDR3 sequence: CASSGDSNQPQHF. CDR3 sequence (DNA): TGTGCCAGCAGTGGGGACAGCAATCAGCCCCAGCATTTT.

The chain joins TRBV2 to TRBJ2-5, with D hard to call. Germline CDR1 is SNHLY and CDR2 is FYNNEI. CDR3 size: 12 residues. V was cut by 8 bases and J by 5 bases, with 12 bases left in between. Here the CDR3 reads CASRAFGETQYF. The CDR3 DNA follows: TGTGCCAGCCGAGCCTTCGGCGAGACCCAGTACTTC.

V is TRBV18 and J is TRBJ2-1; D remains ambiguous. Germline loops: CDR1 KGHSH, CDR2 LQKENI. The V gene lost 3 bases and the J gene lost 6 bases, with 9 bases spanning the gap. The CDR3 sequence is 13 residues long. The CDR3 DNA reads as TGTGCCAGCTCACCTCCGACTGGCAATGAGCAGTTCTTC. This codes for CASSPPTGNEQFF.

The DNA of the CDR3 is TGTGCCAGCAGCTCCCTATACACTGAAGCTTTCTTT. Translation: CASSSLYTEAFF. The rearrangement links TRBV7-6 to TRBJ1-1; D unresolved. V was cut by 4 bases and J by 3 bases, with 6 bases left in between. Germline V lookup: CDR1 SGHVS, CDR2 FNYEAQ. The CDR3 contains 12 residues.

The chain uses TRBV7-9 and TRBJ2-7; unclear D gene. Trimming removed 0 bases from V and 7 bases from J, with 7 bases in between. The CDR3 totals 12 residues. Germline V lookup: CDR1 SEHNR, CDR2 FQNEAQ (reference sequence). As DNA, the CDR3 is TGTGCCAGCAGCTTAGCGCGAGAGGAGCAGTACGTC. Amino acids: CASSLAREEQYV.

The gene calls are TRBV9 and TRBJ2-2; no firm D call. The CDR3 loop spans 14 amino acids. Germline loops: CDR1 SGDLS, CDR2 YYNGEE. The V gene lost 0 bases and the J gene lost 4 bases, with 7 bases spanning the gap. In DNA form, the CDR3 reads TGTGCCAGCAGCGTAGCTATATCCACCGGGGAGCTGTTTTTT. Translating gives CASSVAISTGELFF. Full variable domain (outside the CDR3, taken from reference TRBV9 and TRBJ2-2): DSGVTQTPKHLITATGQRVTLRCSPRSGDLSVYWYQQSLDQGLQFLIQYYNGEERAKGNILERFSAQQFPDLHSELNLSSLELGDSALYFCASSVAISTGELFFGEGSRLTVL.

The chain is built from TRBV30 and TRBJ2-1; D is possibly TRBD2 (5 bases). The V gene lost 4 bases and the J gene lost 4 bases, with 17 bases spanning the gap. The CDR3 has 15 residues. Looked up from germline, CDR1 is GTSNPN and CDR2 is SVGIG (reference sequence). The CDR3 DNA follows: TGTGCCTGGAAGGACTTTTCCCCGGAATACAATGAGCAGTTCTTC. Protein product: CAWKDFSPEYNEQFF.

The chain combines TRBV18 with TRBJ1-1; 8 bases match TRBD1. The CDR3 is 13 residues long. Germline V lookup: CDR1 KGHSH, CDR2 LQKENI. After removal of 3 bases from V and 7 bases from J, the junction contained 4 bases not matched to a gene. The CDR3 DNA reads TGTGCCAGCTCACCGCAGGGGGCTAATGAAGCTTTCTTT. Amino acid sequence: CASSPQGANEAFF. Variable domain in full (rest from reference TRBV18 and TRBJ1-1): NAGVMQNPRHLVRRRGQEARLRCSPMKGHSHVYWYRQLPEEGLKFMVYLQKENIIDESGMPKERFSAEFPKEGPSILRIQQVVRGDSAAYFCASSPQGANEAFFGQGTRLTVV.

This clone was detected once. This chain uses TRBV9 with TRBJ1-2; TRBD1 might be the D (5 bases). Germline CDR1 SGDLS, CDR2 YYNGEE. V lost 4 bases and J lost 6, with 16 bases in between. The CDR3 sequence is 14 residues long. In DNA form, the CDR3 reads TGTGCCAGCAGCCCCAGTGGGGCGGTACATGGCTACACCTTC. Its protein is CASSPSGAVHGYTF. The complete variable domain, with remaining parts taken from reference TRBV9 and TRBJ1-2, reads DSGVTQTPKHLITATGQRVTLRCSPRSGDLSVYWYQQSLDQGLQFLIQYYNGEERAKGNILERFSAQQFPDLHSELNLSSLELGDSALYFCASSPSGAVHGYTFGSGTRLTVV.

The chain links TRBV9 to TRBJ1-2, with 9 bases identical to TRBD1. Germline-derived CDR1 and CDR2 are SGDLS and YYNGEE. The CDR3 covers 16 residues. V gave up 4 bases and J gave up 6 bases; unmatched junction bases: 13. CDR3 loop: CASSIFSTGGADGYTF. The CDR3 DNA sequence: TGTGCCAGCAGCATTTTCTCTACAGGGGGCGCTGATGGCTACACCTTC.

This chain joins TRBV29-1 and TRBJ1-4; tentative D call: TRBD1 (5 bases). The length of the CDR3 is 16 residues. In germline, CDR1 is SQVTM, CDR2 ANQGSEA. V shed 4 bases and J shed 7 bases, with 22 bases lying between them. CDR3 region: CSVASGSSLFGEKLFF. As DNA, the CDR3 is TGCAGCGTTGCGTCAGGGTCCAGTTTATTCGGTGAAAAACTGTTTTTT. Full variable domain (missing parts from reference TRBV29-1 and TRBJ1-4): SAVISQKPSRDICQRGTSLTIQCQVDSQVTMMFWYRQQPGQSLTLIATANQGSEATYESGFVIDKFPISRPNLTFSTLTVSNMSPEDSSIYLCSVASGSSLFGEKLFFGSGTQLSVL.

This clone is labeled as hyperexpanded (1% or more). This sample also contains other DNA sequences that code for the same CDR3. This chain links TRBV30 with TRBJ1-2; TRBD1 might be the D (6 bases). V was clipped by 0 bases and J by 3 bases, with 14 bases between them. This CDR3 spans 15 amino acids. Germline CDR1 and CDR2: GTSNPN and SVGIG (reference sequence). In DNA form, the CDR3 reads TGTGCCTGGAGTGTCCGGGACACCCGCGACTATGGCTACACCTTC. This codes for CAWSVRDTRDYGYTF.

The chain links TRBV5-6 to TRBJ2-3; D not resolved. CDR1 and CDR2 from the germline V gene are SGHDT and YYEEEE. This CDR3 is built from 14 residues. Deletions cut 2 bases from V and 4 bases from J, with 11 bases between. The CDR3, as DNA: TGTGCCAGCAGCTTAGGCTGGCCCCCAGATACGCAGTATTTT. It encodes CASSLGWPPDTQYF.

The chain combines TRBV18 with TRBJ2-1, with TRBD2 identical over 14 bases. The J segment lost 7 bases and the V segment lost 3 bases, leaving 2 bases of the junction unmatched. Germline-derived CDR1 and CDR2 are KGHSH and LQKENI. This CDR3 has 15 amino acids. The CDR3 nucleotides read TGTGCCAGCTCACCGGGACTAGCGGGAGCAAATGAGCAGTTCTTC. It specifies CASSPGLAGANEQFF.

V is TRBV7-2 and J is TRBJ2-7, with no clear D. The germline CDR1 and CDR2 sequences are SGHTA and FQGNSA. V shed 2 bases and J shed 4 bases, with 6 bases lying between them. The CDR3 has 12 amino acids. CDR3 DNA: TGTGCCAGCAGCTTAACGTTTTACGAGCAGTACTTC. It yields the protein CASSLTFYEQYF.

The V gene is TRBV19, the J gene TRBJ1-1; 8 nucleotides align to TRBD1. Germline V CDR1 and CDR2: LNHDA, SQIVND (reference sequence). This CDR3 region has 15 residues. V shed 1 base, J shed 4 bases, and the junction held 5 bases outside the gene matches. CDR3 DNA: TGTGCCAGTAGTATAGTCGCAGACAGGGGCACTGAAGCTTTCTTT. Translation gives CASSIVADRGTEAFF.

The rearrangement joins TRBV28 to TRBJ2-3; D not resolved. The CDR3 is 14 amino acids. V shed 6 bases and J shed 4 bases, with 14 bases lying between them. Germline loops: CDR1 MDHEN, CDR2 SYDVKM. The CDR3 DNA follows: TGTGCCAGCAGCCATGGTTTTGGTGCAGATACGCAGTATTTT. Protein: CASSHGFGADTQYF.

The chain recombines TRBV7-9 with TRBJ1-1; perhaps TRBD1 as D (5 bases). CDR1 is SEHNR, CDR2 FQNEAQ, per germline (reference sequence). The V gene lost 5 bases and the J gene lost 5 bases, with 15 bases spanning the gap. The CDR3 loop spans 14 amino acids. In DNA, the CDR3 is TGTGCCAGCAGCCCCCGGGGCGCGGGGACTGAAGCTTTCTTT. The encoded protein is CASSPRGAGTEAFF.

The chain couples TRBV18 to TRBJ1-1; the D gene is possibly TRBD1 (5 bases). The germline V gene encodes CDR1 KGHSH and CDR2 LQKENI. The CDR3 is made up of 16 amino acids. The ends were cut back, 0 bases at V and 0 bases at J, with 11 bases in the middle. The CDR3 protein is CASSPPWDGMNTEAFF. The CDR3 DNA sequence: TGTGCCAGCTCACCACCTTGGGACGGGATGAACACTGAAGCTTTCTTT.

This clone came up a few times. This sequence joins TRBV7-2 and TRBJ1-1; D remains unclear. CDR1 is SGHTA and CDR2 is FQGNSA in the germline V gene. There are 14 residues in the CDR3. The V end lost 0 bases, the J end lost 6 bases, and 11 bases lay between the germline ends. The CDR3 here is CASSLAGGGAEAFF. In DNA form, the CDR3 reads TGTGCCAGCAGCTTAGCGGGAGGCGGGGCTGAAGCTTTCTTT.